The 27 T cell receptor beta chains in this list originate from one sample, sequenced in a study of regulatory T cells in long-lasting Graves disease. In building TCR beta libraries, iRepertoire HTBI primers were used together with Arm-PCR of CDR3 regions. TCRdb used MiXCR to reprocess the multiplex PCR reads, holding one entry per CDR3 protein. The sample has fewer than 550,000 distinct CDR3 sequences; about 15% are singletons. Specified time point: newly diagnosed GD, antithyroid drugs for less than 3 months. The TCR library was made from RNA extracted from PBMCs. The sample was also reused in another study, on T cells in Graves' hyperthyroidism and ophthalmopathy.

The material was peripheral blood mononuclear cells (PBMCs), obtained at new diagnosis, from a patient treated with antithyroid drugs. The receptors shown here come from a young woman with Graves disease.

At least ten counts were recorded for this clonotype. The V gene is TRBV28, the J gene TRBJ1-1; 10 bases are shared with TRBD1. From germline, CDR1 is MDHEN and CDR2 SYDVKM. Trimming at V came to 7 bases and at J to 5 bases, leaving 16 bases not matched to a gene. The CDR3 length is 17 residues. The CDR3 reads CASTLPFGGQGLTEAFF. The CDR3 DNA is TGTGCCAGCACCCTTCCATTTGGGGGACAGGGGTTAACTGAAGCTTTCTTT.

This clonotype has at least ten counts. The rearrangement uses TRBV28 and TRBJ2-7, with TRBD2 identical over 12 bases. Germline V CDR1 and CDR2: MDHEN, SYDVKM. V trimming: 3 bases; J trimming: 0 bases; junction bases outside the gene matches: 6. CDR3 length: 17 amino acids. CDR3 nucleotides: TGTGCCAGCAGTTTCTGGGAGACTAGCGGGAGCTCCTACGAGCAGTACTTC. Residues: CASSFWETSGSSYEQYF.

This clonotype came up a few times. The chain has TRBV7-2 and TRBJ2-2; 11 nucleotides match TRBD2. V shed 4 bases and J 0 bases; nucleotides not matched to a gene: 4. CDR1 and CDR2 (germline): SGHTA, FQGNSA. The CDR3 has 17 residues. As DNA, the CDR3 is TGTGCCAGCAGCTCGCCGGGACTAGCGGCGAACACCGGGGAGCTGTTTTTT. Translation gives CASSSPGLAANTGELFF.

The chain recombines TRBV29-1 with TRBJ1-2, with 7 bases fitting TRBD1. The germline V gene has CDR1 SQVTM and CDR2 ANQGSEA. J gave up 6 bases and V 1 base, and 8 bases lay outside the gene matches. The CDR3 runs to 14 residues. CDR3 sequence: CSVEGGQGENGYTF. CDR3 DNA sequence: TGCAGCGTTGAAGGAGGTCAGGGGGAAAATGGCTACACCTTC.

The chain links TRBV27 to TRBJ2-7, with TRBD1 matching over 8 bases. This CDR3 spans 14 amino acids. Germline V CDR1 and CDR2: MNHEY, SMNVEV (reference sequence). The ends lost 8 bases at V and 3 bases at J; junction bases unmatched: 9. CDR3 sequence reads: CASAFQGALYEQYF. In DNA, the CDR3 is TGTGCCAGCGCCTTTCAGGGGGCTCTCTACGAGCAGTACTTC.

Remarks on this clonotype: One end of the junction does not line up with germline, which may come from a read error. This CDR3 is CANSIVVSINIQYF. The CDR3 nucleotides read TGTGCCAATAGTATAGTAGTATCCATAAACATTCAGTACTTC. The chain carries TRBV19 and TRBJ2-4; D gene unclear. The germline V gene has CDR1 LNHDA and CDR2 SQIVND (reference sequence). The CDR3 totals 14 residues.

This clonotype was detected many times. The genes are TRBV11-2 and TRBJ2-1; D possibly matches TRBD1 or TRBD2 (5 bases each). This CDR3 has 17 residues. Germline V gene sequence: CDR1 SGHAT, CDR2 FQNNGV. The germline V and J ends were trimmed by 0 bases and 3 bases, with 15 bases remaining between them. The CDR3 region has the DNA TGTGCCAGCAGCTTAGATGGGGCTAGCTATCGCTACAATGAGCAGTTCTTC. Translating it yields CASSLDGASYRYNEQFF. The full variable domain, its missing parts supplied by reference TRBV11-2 and TRBJ2-1, is EAGVAQSPRYKIIEKRQSVAFWCNPISGHATLYWYQQILGQGPKLLIQFQNNGVVDDSQLPKDRFSAERLKGVDSTLKIQPAKLEDSAVYLCASSLDGASYRYNEQFFGPGTRLTVL.

V and J are TRBV3-1 and TRBJ2-1; D might be TRBD1 or TRBD2, each matching 5 bases. Deletions cut 4 bases from V and 3 bases from J, with 7 bases between. The CDR3 spans 13 residues. Germline values: CDR1 LGHDT, CDR2 YNNKEL (reference sequence). CDR3 coding DNA: TGTGCCAGCAGCCCGGGGCACTACAATGAGCAGTTCTTC. Translation: CASSPGHYNEQFF.

In its sample, this clonotype was seen a few times. The rearrangement links TRBV4-1 to TRBJ2-1, with TRBD1 identical over 9 bases. Germline CDR1 reads MGHRA; CDR2 reads YSYEKL. V gave up 1 base and J gave up 8 bases; unmatched junction bases: 3. The CDR3 covers 14 residues. The CDR3 here is CASSQGDRVDEQFF. CDR3 coding DNA: TGCGCCAGCAGCCAAGGGGACAGGGTCGATGAGCAGTTCTTC.

Comment on this clonotype: This may stem from a read error, because a much larger clone lies one nucleotide away. This chain connects TRBV27 to TRBJ2-1; D is perhaps TRBD1 (6 bases). The CDR3 is 14 residues long. V lost 3 bases and J lost 10, with 16 bases in between. Germline V gene sequence: CDR1 MNHEY, CDR2 SMNVEV (reference sequence). CDR3 amino acids: CASSFRTASYEQFF. CDR3 coding DNA: TGTGCCAGCAGTTTCCGGACAGCCTCCTACGAGCAGTTCTTC.

This chain joins TRBV6-1 and TRBJ2-7, with 9 bases lining up with TRBD1. CDR3 length: 15 amino acids. Germline CDR1 is MNHNS and CDR2 is SASEGT. V shed 6 bases, J shed 2 bases, and the junction held 8 bases outside the gene matches. CDR3 nucleotides: TGTGCCAGCAGCCAAGGATGGGACAGGGCCTACGAGCAGTACTTC. Protein: CASSQGWDRAYEQYF.

This clonotype was detected a few times. The chain employs TRBV5-1 and TRBJ2-1; no definite D call. Germline CDR1 and CDR2: SGHRS and YFSETQ. This CDR3 contains 14 residues. Trimming left V 0 bases short and J 7 bases short, with 11 bases between. The CDR3 sequence is CASSLEAKRNEQFF. In nucleotides, the CDR3 is TGCGCCAGCAGCTTGGAAGCTAAAAGGAATGAGCAGTTCTTC. Complete variable domain (other parts from reference TRBV5-1 and TRBJ2-1): KAGVTQTPRYLIKTRGQQVTLSCSPISGHRSVSWYQQTPGQGLQFLFEYFSETQRNKGNFPGRFSGRQFSNSRSEMNVSTLELGDSALYLCASSLEAKRNEQFFGPGTRLTVL.

This clonotype was detected many times. V and J are TRBV30 and TRBJ1-1, with 10 bases aligning to TRBD1. After removal of 3 bases from V and 0 bases from J, the junction contained 7 bases not matched to a gene. Germline CDR1 is GTSNPN and CDR2 is SVGIG (reference sequence). The CDR3 sequence is 16 residues long. For the CDR3, the DNA is TGTGCCTGGAGCCTCGGGACAGGGGTGCTGAACACTGAAGCTTTCTTT. Translated, it gives CAWSLGTGVLNTEAFF.

The chain carries TRBV5-6 and TRBJ2-2; D perhaps matches TRBD2 (5 bases). The CDR3 has 14 amino acids. V was cut by 0 bases and J by 4 bases, with 7 bases left in between. Germline CDR1 reads SGHDT; CDR2 reads YYEEEE. In DNA form, the CDR3 reads TGTGCCAGCAGCTTGGCTGGACTCACCGGGGAGCTGTTTTTT. It specifies CASSLAGLTGELFF.

This clonotype was counted ten times or more. V and J are TRBV27 and TRBJ2-7; 9 bases align to TRBD2. CDR3 length equals 14 residues. V gave up 7 bases and J gave up 1 base; unmatched junction bases: 5. CDR1 is MNHEY and CDR2 is SMNVEV in the germline V gene (reference sequence). Written as DNA, the CDR3 is TGTGCCAGCAAGGGACTAGCCTTATCCTACGAGCAGTACTTC. Amino acids: CASKGLALSYEQYF.

V is TRBV9 and J is TRBJ1-6; D remains unclear. Germline V gene sequence: CDR1 SGDLS, CDR2 YYNGEE. CDR3 length: 14 amino acids. Between the trimmed V and J ends, which lost 0 bases and 7 bases, there was a span of 8 bases. The CDR3 here is CASSVGPENSPLHF. CDR3 nucleotides: TGTGCCAGCAGCGTAGGGCCAGAAAATTCACCCCTCCACTTT.

There are a few counts of this clonotype. V and J are TRBV28 and TRBJ2-2; the match to TRBD2 covers 7 bases. CDR1 is MDHEN and CDR2 is SYDVKM in the germline V gene. The CDR3 runs 16 residues. J gave up 4 bases and V 2 bases, and 7 bases lay outside the gene matches. In nucleotides, the CDR3 is TGTGCCAGCAGTTTAAGGGCGGGAGTGGGCACCGGGGAGCTGTTTTTT. Amino acid sequence: CASSLRAGVGTGELFF.

This clonotype was recorded at least ten times. This chain joins TRBV2 and TRBJ1-6, with D perhaps matching TRBD1 (5 bases). Trimming took 5 bases from V and 10 from J, leaving 12 bases between them. The CDR3 has 13 residues. CDR1 is SNHLY and CDR2 is FYNNEI in the germline V gene. The DNA for the CDR3 is TGTGCCAGCAGTATGGCAGGGACGTCACCCCTCCACTTT. It translates to CASSMAGTSPLHF.

A few counts support this clonotype. The genes are TRBV5-5 and TRBJ2-3, with D maybe TRBD2 (6 bases). CDR3 size: 16 residues. The germline V and J ends were trimmed by 1 base and 4 bases, with 16 bases remaining between them. Germline V gene sequence: CDR1 SGHKS, CDR2 YYEKEE (reference sequence). The CDR3 coding sequence is TGTGCCAGCAGCTTGCGGATGACTAGAGTCTCAGATACGCAGTATTTT. Its protein is CASSLRMTRVSDTQYF.

This clonotype was picked up many times. This sequence joins TRBV3-1 and TRBJ1-1; D remains ambiguous. This CDR3 has 15 amino acids. V lost 3 bases and J lost 0, with 11 bases in between. The V gene's germline CDR1 is LGHDT and CDR2 YNNKEL (reference sequence). CDR3 nucleotide sequence: TGTGCCAGCAGCCAGAATGTCCAGCTGAACACTGAAGCTTTCTTT. This sequence encodes CASSQNVQLNTEAFF.

There are many counts of this clonotype. The V and J genes are TRBV9 and TRBJ2-1; 12 bases line up with TRBD2. V trimming: 3 bases; J trimming: 7 bases; junction bases outside the gene matches: 5. This CDR3 spans 15 amino acids. Looked up from germline, CDR1 is SGDLS and CDR2 is YYNGEE. CDR3 in amino acids: CASSATSGRWNEQFF. CDR3 coding DNA: TGTGCCAGCAGCGCCACTAGCGGGAGGTGGAATGAGCAGTTCTTC.

There are many counts of this clonotype. The CDR3 DNA reads TGTGCCATTCTAGCGGGAGACGACAATGAGCAGTTCTTC. Encoded protein: CAILAGDDNEQFF. This chain uses TRBV10-3 with TRBJ2-1, with 10 nucleotides matching TRBD2. Trimming at V came to 9 bases and at J to 5 bases, leaving 4 bases not matched to a gene. This CDR3 comprises 13 residues. Germline V gene sequence: CDR1 ENHRY, CDR2 SYGVKD.

Many counts were recorded for this clonotype. The chain joins TRBV7-3 to TRBJ2-1; 8 nucleotides agree with TRBD2. The V gene end was trimmed by 0 bases and the J gene end by 2 bases; junction bases not matched to a gene: 3. CDR3 length: 16 amino acids. Germline CDR1 and CDR2: SGHTA and FQGTGA. CDR3 region: CASSLTLAATYNEQFF. CDR3 in DNA: TGTGCCAGCAGCTTAACACTAGCGGCCACCTACAATGAGCAGTTCTTC.

This chain connects TRBV7-8 to TRBJ2-6, with no clear D. Trimming stripped 2 bases from V and 1 base from J, with 9 bases between. Germline CDR1 and CDR2: SGHVS and FQNEAQ. The CDR3 is 16 amino acids. The CDR3 coding sequence is TGTGCCAGCAGCTTATCAGTTGGGTCTGGGGCCAACGTCCTGACTTTC. Translating it yields CASSLSVGSGANVLTF.

About this clonotype: Since a far larger clone is one base different, this is likely a read error. The gene calls are TRBV20-1 and TRBJ2-1, with TRBD2 matching 8 bases. V was clipped by 1 base and J by 10 bases; unmatched bases: 6. Germline V gives CDR1 DFQATT, CDR2 SNEGSKA (reference sequence). This CDR3 has 13 amino acids. CDR3 region: CSARGEREYEQFF. CDR3 nucleotide sequence: TGCAGTGCTAGAGGGGAGCGGGAGTACGAGCAGTTCTTC.

This clonotype was counted between two and nine times. The chain employs TRBV20-1 and TRBJ2-7; D is ambiguous. This CDR3 is 13 amino acids long. CDR1 is DFQATT and CDR2 is SNEGSKA in the germline V gene (reference sequence). Trimming removed 4 bases at V and 2 bases at J, with 12 bases between. The CDR3: CSAKTSTPYEQYF. DNA of the CDR3: TGCAGTGCTAAAACTTCGACCCCCTACGAGCAGTACTTC.

This clonotype was seen at least ten times. This chain's CDR3 is CASSSGTGDYNEQFF. CDR3 sequence (DNA): TGTGCCAGCAGTTCCGGGACAGGGGATTACAATGAGCAGTTCTTC. The gene calls are TRBV6-9 and TRBJ2-1; 10 nucleotides agree with TRBD1. The length of the CDR3 is 15 residues. Germline loops: CDR1 MNHGY, CDR2 SVAAGI. V lost 4 bases and J lost 4; bases outside the gene matches: 4.